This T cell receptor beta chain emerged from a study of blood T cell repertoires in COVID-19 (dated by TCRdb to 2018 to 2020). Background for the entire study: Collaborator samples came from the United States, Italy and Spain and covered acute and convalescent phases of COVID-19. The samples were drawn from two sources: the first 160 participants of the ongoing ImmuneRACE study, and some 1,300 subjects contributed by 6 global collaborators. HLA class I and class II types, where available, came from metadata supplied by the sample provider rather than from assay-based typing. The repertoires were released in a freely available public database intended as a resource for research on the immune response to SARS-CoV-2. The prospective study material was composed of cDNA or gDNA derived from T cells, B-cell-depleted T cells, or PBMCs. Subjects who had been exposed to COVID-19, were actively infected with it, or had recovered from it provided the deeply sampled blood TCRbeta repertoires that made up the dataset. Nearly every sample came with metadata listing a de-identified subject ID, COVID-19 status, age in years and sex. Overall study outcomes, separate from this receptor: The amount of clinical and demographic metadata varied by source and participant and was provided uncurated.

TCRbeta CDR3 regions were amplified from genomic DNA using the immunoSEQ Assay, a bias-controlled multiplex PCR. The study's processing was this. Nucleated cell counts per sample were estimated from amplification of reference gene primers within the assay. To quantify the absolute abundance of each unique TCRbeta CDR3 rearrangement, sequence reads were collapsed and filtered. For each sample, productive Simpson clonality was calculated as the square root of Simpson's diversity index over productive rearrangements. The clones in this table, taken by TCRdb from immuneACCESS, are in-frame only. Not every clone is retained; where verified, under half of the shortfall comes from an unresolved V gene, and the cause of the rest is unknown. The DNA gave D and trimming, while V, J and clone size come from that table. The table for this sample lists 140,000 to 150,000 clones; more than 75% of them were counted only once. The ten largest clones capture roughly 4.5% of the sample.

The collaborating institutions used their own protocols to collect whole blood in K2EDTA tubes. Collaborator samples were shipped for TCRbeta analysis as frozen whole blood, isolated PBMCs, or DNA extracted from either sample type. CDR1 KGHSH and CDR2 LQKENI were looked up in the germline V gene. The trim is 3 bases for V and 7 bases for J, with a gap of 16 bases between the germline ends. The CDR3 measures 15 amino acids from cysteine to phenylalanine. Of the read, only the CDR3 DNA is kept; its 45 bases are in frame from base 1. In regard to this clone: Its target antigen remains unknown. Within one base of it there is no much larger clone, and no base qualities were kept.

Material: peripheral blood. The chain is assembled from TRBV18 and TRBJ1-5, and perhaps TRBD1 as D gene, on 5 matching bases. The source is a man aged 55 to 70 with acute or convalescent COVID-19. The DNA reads TGTGCCAGCTCACCCCTGCGGGGGGAGGACCAGCCCCAGCATTTT. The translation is CASSPLRGEDQPQHF.